This T cell receptor (beta chain) was recovered during a study of STAT5B mutations in CD4+ large granular lymphocyte leukemia (dated by TCRdb to between 2020 and 2023). Broadly, across the study: Among the healthy controls, the CDR3 'QG' motif was associated with a particular HLA allele. The study compared the TCRbeta repertoires of patients with CD4+ T-cell large granular lymphocyte leukemia against the TCRbeta repertoires of healthy blood donors. The purity of purified fractions was confirmed by flow cytometry on FACSCanto II or FACSVerse to exceed 95% among lymphocytes.

General study outcomes and caveats: The main leukemic clonotypes were found to be private to each patient, although 25% of the main leukemic clonotypes were detected at low frequency in the non-leukemic repertoires of other patients. CD4-sorted patient repertoires appeared more clonal than healthy CD4+ repertoires, and this difference persisted after removing the putative leukemic clones. TRBV06-family usage was enriched among the top patient clones (8/27) compared with healthy controls (2/35). Data were not HLA-matched; higher clonality in CD4+ versus CD8+ T-LGLL could reflect the relatively small sample size.

The immunoSEQ assay at survey resolution was used to sequence TCRbeta rearrangements from genomic DNA. Per the authors' processing: In the TCR sequencing data, the smallest productive clonotype frequency that could be detected was 2.59 x 10-5. Analyses included only productive TCRbeta rearrangements, meaning complete and in-frame sequences. The clonality of each sample was calculated as Simpson clonality in the immunoSEQ Analyzer version 3.0. Clones were binned by frequency as very rare, small, medium, large (1-20%) or hyperexpanded (>20%). OLGA 1.2.3 estimated generation probabilities, VDJtools produced V-gene circos plots, VDJdb was queried for specificities, and GLIPH identified CDR3 motifs. TCRdb's version of the immuneACCESS table is confined to in-frame rearrangements and falls short of the full clone set. An unresolved V gene accounts for under half of the shortfall where checked; the remainder is of unknown origin. V, J and clone size are those of that table, while D and trimming were read from the DNA. This sample lists 30,000 to 40,000 clones; 76% were detected once. The ten most abundant clones make up roughly 6.9% of the sample.

To note about this clone: It has no known antigen specificity. There are no base qualities to consult, and no much larger clone falls within one base.

From its cysteine to its phenylalanine, the CDR3 spans 14 amino acids. Of the read, only the CDR3 DNA is kept; its 42 bases are in frame from base 1. Based on the germline V gene, the CDR1 and CDR2 sequences are SGDLS and YYNGEE. The germline V and J ends show losses of 4 bases and 3 bases respectively, and no gene match explains 7 bases of the junction. Buffy coats from under 40 blood donors, supplied by the Finnish Red Cross blood service, were used as healthy controls. All TCR-sequenced material derived from peripheral blood: patient blood samples and healthy donor buffy coats. Peripheral blood mononuclear cells were isolated by Ficoll-Hypaque gradient centrifugation. CD4+ cells were magnetically purified from the buffy coats of healthy controls. The Gentra Puregene Cell and Tissue kit was used to extract genomic DNA, and a Qubit 2.0 fluorometer was used to measure the amount of genomic DNA.

The sequenced sample consisted of CD4+ T cells from blood buffy coats. This sequence was found in a human donor in good health. The sequence links TRBV9 to TRBJ2-7, and TRBD1 matches 7 of the central bases. Here is the DNA: TGTGCCAGCAGCCTCAGGGACAGAGACTACGAGCAGTACTTC. Translated, it reads CASSLRDRDYEQYF.